Listed below are T cell receptor beta chains from one sample, sequenced in a study of CD8 T cells in ankylosing spondylitis. Each CDR3 protein gets one entry after TCRdb re-called the 5' RACE reads with MiXCR. Of 350,000 or so distinct CDR3 sequences listed, 9.5% to 13% are singletons. The specimen was blood, either unsorted or a sorted T cell fraction (not recorded which). The receptors were sampled from a female donor with ankylosing spondylitis or in good health (not recorded which). CDR3s include the opening cysteine and the closing phenylalanine or tryptophan. The order of the fields is V gene, D gene, J gene, CDR3 protein. D genes are given only for firm matches.

TRBV5-6,.,TRBJ1-1,CASSGKGGLNTEAFF
TRBV18,.,TRBJ1-4,CASSPSGHSTNEKLFF
TRBV20-1,.,TRBJ2-3,CSARDIAGGGGDTQYF
TRBV5-1,TRBD2,TRBJ2-1,CASSPGLAGGSYNEQFF
TRBV30,.,TRBJ1-5,CAWSFGGRLEQPQHF
TRBV20-1,.,TRBJ1-4,CSATARVGPEKLFF
TRBV20-1,.,TRBJ1-2,CSANGGEGYTF
TRBV2,.,TRBJ2-4,CASTLETGPTDF
TRBV30,TRBD2,TRBJ2-5,CAWSFSGAETQYF
TRBV3-1,.,TRBJ1-2,CASSQGGDRSYTF
TRBV19,.,TRBJ1-5,CASSIEGVSNQPQHF
TRBV20-1,.,TRBJ2-3,CSARRRERRLDTQYF
TRBV5-1,.,TRBJ2-2,CASSPRTVLNTGELFF
TRBV20-1,.,TRBJ2-1,CSARLAGARSYNEQFF
TRBV20-1,.,TRBJ1-4,CSAEPLGLSNEKLFF
TRBV5-1,.,TRBJ1-1,CASGGSFDTEAFF
TRBV6-5,TRBD1,TRBJ1-2,CASSYPTGTGNGYTF
TRBV28,.,TRBJ2-7,CASSSPIPYEQYF